This T cell receptor beta chain was sequenced in a study of blood T cells in healthy people across ages. Study results and limitations: A roughly linear age-dependent decrease characterized TCR beta diversity per million T cells. The diversity estimates, figures obtained from one million T cells, were considered underestimates. There was a strong correlation between TCR beta diversity and naive T cell percentage.

It was with a sample-barcoded 5' primer and a J-beta primer mix that a second PCR of about 6 to 12 cycles was run. Every single cDNA molecule received a tag from a template-switch adaptor with 12 random nucleotides. One entry per CDR3 protein, called by TCRdb with MiXCR from the 5' RACE reads. The table has about 640,000 distinct CDR3 sequences, about 54% seen once. This clonotype was seen only a few times. What it binds is not known. The CDR3 has 15 amino acids. The V end was cut by 4 bases, the J end by 6 bases, with 18 bases between. Germline loops: CDR1 SGHTA, CDR2 FQGNSA. The sequenced sample consisted of blood. This TCR came from a man aged 55 to 70 in good health. The V call is TRBV7-2, the J call TRBJ1-2, with D possibly TRBD1 on 5 matching bases. CDR3 coding DNA: TGTGCCAGCAGCTCCCCCCCAGGGCGGGCGAATGGCTACACCTTC. It yields the protein CASSSPPGRANGYTF.